Listed below are T cell receptor beta chains from one sample, sequenced in a study of cytomegalovirus exposure and HLA in healthy donors. The protocol was immunoSEQ multiplex PCR, while the TCRdb copy is restricted to in-frame clones and leaves out a portion. This sample has approximately 130,000 clones, with roughly four fifths found just once. Sequenced: PBMCs. These receptors were taken from a woman in her forties in good health and CMV-seronegative. Both conserved end residues are part of each CDR3. The order of the fields is clone size, V gene, J gene, D gene, CDR3 protein, CDR3 DNA. D genes are given only for firm matches. The size field is filled for only some rows; it gives once, few, many or a size class.

clone_size: -; v_call: TRBV7-2; j_call: TRBJ2-7; d_call: -; cdr3_aa: CASSLFPFDEQYF; cdr3_nt: TGTGCCAGCAGTCTCTTCCCCTTCGACGAGCAGTACTTC
clone_size: once; v_call: TRBV18; j_call: TRBJ2-2; d_call: TRBD1; cdr3_aa: CASSGQAATGELFF; cdr3_nt: TGTGCCAGCTCGGGACAGGCGGCGACCGGGGAGCTGTTTTTT
clone_size: -; v_call: TRBV11-3; j_call: TRBJ2-2; d_call: -; cdr3_aa: CASSLGRTEGLTGELFF; cdr3_nt: TGTGCCAGCAGCTTAGGCAGGACAGAGGGGCTAACCGGGGAGCTGTTTTTT
clone_size: -; v_call: TRBV11-2; j_call: TRBJ1-3; d_call: -; cdr3_aa: CASSLNWRTGNTIYF; cdr3_nt: TGTGCCAGCAGCTTAAATTGGAGAACTGGAAACACCATATATTTT
clone_size: -; v_call: TRBV9; j_call: TRBJ2-1; d_call: TRBD2; cdr3_aa: CASSAGASGNNEQFF; cdr3_nt: TGTGCCAGCAGCGCGGGGGCTAGCGGGAATAATGAGCAGTTCTTC
clone_size: -; v_call: TRBV10-2; j_call: TRBJ2-3; d_call: TRBD1; cdr3_aa: CASAQGIPDTQYF; cdr3_nt: TGCGCCAGCGCACAGGGGATCCCAGATACGCAGTATTTT
clone_size: -; v_call: TRBV9; j_call: TRBJ1-1; d_call: TRBD1; cdr3_aa: CASSPPTGERGTEAFF; cdr3_nt: TGTGCCAGCAGCCCCCCGACAGGGGAACGTGGGACTGAAGCTTTCTTT
clone_size: -; v_call: TRBV28; j_call: TRBJ1-2; d_call: -; cdr3_aa: CASSDWGLNYGYTF; cdr3_nt: TGTGCCAGCAGTGACTGGGGGCTCAACTATGGCTACACCTTC
clone_size: few; v_call: TRBV7-9; j_call: TRBJ2-6; d_call: -; cdr3_aa: CASSSPEHRSGANGLTF; cdr3_nt: TGTGCCAGCAGCTCCCCCGAGCACCGCTCTGGGGCCAACGGCCTGACTTTC
clone_size: few; v_call: TRBV4-3; j_call: TRBJ2-6; d_call: -; cdr3_aa: CASSQDVPRSSGANGLTF; cdr3_nt: TGCGCCAGCAGCCAAGATGTTCCCAGGAGCTCTGGGGCCAACGGCCTGACTTTC
clone_size: -; v_call: TRBV18; j_call: TRBJ2-1; d_call: -; cdr3_aa: CASSPFSLGEGYNEQFF; cdr3_nt: TGTGCCAGCTCACCATTTAGTTTGGGAGAGGGCTACAATGAGCAGTTCTTC
clone_size: -; v_call: TRBV28; j_call: TRBJ2-3; d_call: TRBD2; cdr3_aa: CASSSKLAGRPDTQYF; cdr3_nt: TGTGCCAGCAGTTCCAAATTAGCGGGAAGGCCAGATACGCAGTATTTT
clone_size: -; v_call: TRBV28; j_call: TRBJ2-1; d_call: TRBD2; cdr3_aa: CASSSGLAGRRHEQFF; cdr3_nt: TGTGCCAGCAGTTCGGGACTAGCGGGAAGAAGACATGAGCAGTTCTTC
clone_size: -; v_call: TRBV5-1; j_call: TRBJ1-1; d_call: -; cdr3_aa: CASSLVGSGNTEAFF; cdr3_nt: TGCGCCAGCAGCTTGGTAGGCAGCGGGAACACTGAAGCTTTCTTT
clone_size: -; v_call: TRBV11-2; j_call: TRBJ1-3; d_call: -; cdr3_aa: CASSLEWGGGSGNTIYF; cdr3_nt: TGTGCCAGCAGCTTAGAGTGGGGGGGCGGCTCTGGAAACACCATATATTTT
clone_size: -; v_call: TRBV5-1; j_call: TRBJ2-3; d_call: TRBD2; cdr3_aa: CASSSLAGGPGTQYF; cdr3_nt: TGCGCCAGCAGCTCCCTAGCGGGAGGGCCGGGTACGCAGTATTTT
clone_size: -; v_call: TRBV9; j_call: TRBJ2-1; d_call: TRBD2; cdr3_aa: CASSAQTSGLEQFF; cdr3_nt: TGTGCCAGCAGCGCCCAAACTAGCGGTCTTGAGCAGTTCTTC
clone_size: few; v_call: TRBV4-3; j_call: TRBJ2-1; d_call: TRBD2; cdr3_aa: CASSWKRGNEQFF; cdr3_nt: TGCGCCAGCAGCTGGAAGCGGGGGAATGAGCAGTTCTTC
clone_size: -; v_call: TRBV6-4; j_call: TRBJ2-2; d_call: -; cdr3_aa: CATRKRGTGELFF; cdr3_nt: TGTGCCACCCGAAAGCGCGGGACCGGGGAGCTGTTTTTT
clone_size: -; v_call: TRBV2; j_call: TRBJ2-7; d_call: TRBD2; cdr3_aa: CASSEVKREAEQYF; cdr3_nt: TGTGCCAGCAGTGAAGTAAAGCGGGAGGCGGAGCAGTACTTC
clone_size: -; v_call: TRBV19; j_call: TRBJ1-4; d_call: -; cdr3_aa: CASLNREGDEKLFF; cdr3_nt: TGTGCCAGCCTCAACAGGGAGGGGGATGAAAAACTGTTTTTT
clone_size: -; v_call: TRBV6-5; j_call: TRBJ1-1; d_call: TRBD1; cdr3_aa: CASSSQDRATEAFF; cdr3_nt: TGTGCCAGCAGTTCCCAGGACAGGGCTACTGAAGCTTTCTTT
clone_size: once; v_call: TRBV7-9; j_call: TRBJ2-7; d_call: TRBD2; cdr3_aa: CASSPLASSGSYEQYF; cdr3_nt: TGTGCCAGCAGCCCACTGGCGTCTAGCGGATCCTACGAGCAGTACTTC
clone_size: -; v_call: TRBV11-2; j_call: TRBJ1-2; d_call: -; cdr3_aa: CASSLERAATYGYTF; cdr3_nt: TGTGCCAGCAGCTTAGAGCGAGCAGCGACTTATGGCTACACCTTC
clone_size: -; v_call: TRBV5-1; j_call: TRBJ2-7; d_call: -; cdr3_aa: CASSGTPNYWVEQYF; cdr3_nt: TGCGCCAGCAGCGGAACTCCCAACTACTGGGTCGAGCAGTACTTC
clone_size: -; v_call: TRBV6-5; j_call: TRBJ1-1; d_call: TRBD1; cdr3_aa: CASRETGRTEAFF; cdr3_nt: TGTGCCAGCAGGGAGACAGGGCGTACTGAAGCTTTCTTT
clone_size: -; v_call: TRBV10-3; j_call: TRBJ2-7; d_call: TRBD1; cdr3_aa: CAISESPGQVIPYEQYF; cdr3_nt: TGTGCCATCAGTGAGTCGCCTGGACAGGTCATACCCTACGAGCAGTACTTC
clone_size: -; v_call: TRBV9; j_call: TRBJ2-1; d_call: -; cdr3_aa: CASSGLNEQFF; cdr3_nt: TGTGCCAGCAGCGGACTAAACGAGCAGTTCTTC
clone_size: -; v_call: TRBV28; j_call: TRBJ1-5; d_call: -; cdr3_aa: CASSPQGLGAPQHF; cdr3_nt: TGTGCCAGCAGCCCACAGGGTTTAGGAGCTCCCCAGCATTTT
clone_size: few; v_call: TRBV18; j_call: TRBJ2-7; d_call: TRBD2; cdr3_aa: CASSPRLAGAYEQYF; cdr3_nt: TGTGCCAGCTCACCACGGCTAGCGGGAGCCTACGAGCAGTACTTC
clone_size: -; v_call: TRBV7-9; j_call: TRBJ1-1; d_call: TRBD1; cdr3_aa: CSSSLADRGRGAEAFF; cdr3_nt: TGTTCCAGCAGCTTAGCGGACAGGGGGCGAGGCGCTGAAGCTTTCTTT
clone_size: -; v_call: TRBV6-5; j_call: TRBJ1-1; d_call: TRBD1; cdr3_aa: CASRGQGGLNTEAFF; cdr3_nt: TGTGCCAGCAGGGGACAGGGAGGGCTGAACACTGAAGCTTTCTTT
clone_size: -; v_call: TRBV23-1; j_call: TRBJ2-7; d_call: TRBD2; cdr3_aa: CASSQRRERDEQYF; cdr3_nt: TGCGCCAGCAGTCAACGGCGGGAGCGGGACGAGCAGTACTTC
clone_size: -; v_call: TRBV18; j_call: TRBJ2-7; d_call: TRBD1; cdr3_aa: CASSGTGPYEQYF; cdr3_nt: TGTGCCAGCTCAGGGACAGGGCCCTACGAGCAGTACTTC
clone_size: -; v_call: TRBV19; j_call: TRBJ1-1; d_call: TRBD1; cdr3_aa: CASSIVSTGGRLRAFF; cdr3_nt: TGTGCCAGTAGTATAGTTTCAACAGGGGGCAGATTACGAGCTTTCTTT
clone_size: -; v_call: TRBV28; j_call: TRBJ1-2; d_call: -; cdr3_aa: CASSLVTEGYTF; cdr3_nt: TGTGCCAGCAGTTTAGTGACGGAGGGCTACACCTTC
clone_size: -; v_call: TRBV6-5; j_call: TRBJ2-7; d_call: TRBD1; cdr3_aa: CASFGWDRPYEQYF; cdr3_nt: TGTGCCAGCTTTGGATGGGACAGACCTTACGAGCAGTACTTC
clone_size: -; v_call: TRBV10-3; j_call: TRBJ2-5; d_call: -; cdr3_aa: CAISDREQETQYF; cdr3_nt: TGTGCCATCAGTGATCGGGAACAAGAGACCCAGTACTTC
clone_size: -; v_call: TRBV7-2; j_call: TRBJ2-4; d_call: -; cdr3_aa: CASSLFAAKNIQYF; cdr3_nt: TGTGCCAGCAGCTTATTCGCGGCCAAAAACATTCAGTACTTC
clone_size: -; v_call: TRBV5-6; j_call: TRBJ1-6; d_call: TRBD1; cdr3_aa: CVSSRDRSLTPLHF; cdr3_nt: TGTGTCAGCAGCCGGGACAGGTCTCTCACACCCCTCCACTTT
clone_size: -; v_call: TRBV4-2; j_call: TRBJ2-7; d_call: TRBD1; cdr3_aa: CASSQVITGGYEQYF; cdr3_nt: TGTGCCAGCAGCCAAGTGATCACAGGGGGCTACGAGCAGTACTTC
clone_size: -; v_call: TRBV28; j_call: TRBJ2-5; d_call: -; cdr3_aa: CASSPQGQHQETQYF; cdr3_nt: TGTGCCAGCAGCCCTCAGGGTCAACACCAAGAGACCCAGTACTTC
clone_size: once; v_call: TRBV2; j_call: TRBJ1-1; d_call: TRBD1; cdr3_aa: CASSGQGASTEAFF; cdr3_nt: TGTGCCAGCAGCGGACAGGGGGCGAGCACTGAAGCTTTCTTT
clone_size: once; v_call: TRBV5-1; j_call: TRBJ1-3; d_call: -; cdr3_aa: CASSLGFSPRRAGNTIYF; cdr3_nt: TGCGCCAGCAGCTTGGGTTTTTCACCCCGTCGAGCTGGAAACACCATATATTTT
clone_size: -; v_call: TRBV7-9; j_call: TRBJ2-1; d_call: TRBD2; cdr3_aa: CASSLGTSGDPYDEQFF; cdr3_nt: TGTGCCAGCAGCTTAGGGACTAGCGGGGACCCTTACGATGAGCAGTTCTTC
clone_size: -; v_call: TRBV5-8; j_call: TRBJ1-1; d_call: TRBD1; cdr3_aa: CASRASLDRGNTEAFF; cdr3_nt: TGTGCCAGCAGAGCCAGTTTGGACAGGGGGAACACTGAAGCTTTCTTT
clone_size: few; v_call: TRBV18; j_call: TRBJ2-5; d_call: TRBD2; cdr3_aa: CASSPTSGAPETQYF; cdr3_nt: TGTGCCAGCTCACCGACTAGCGGGGCACCAGAGACCCAGTACTTC
clone_size: -; v_call: TRBV2; j_call: TRBJ2-1; d_call: -; cdr3_aa: CASSEEGSGEANEQFF; cdr3_nt: TGTGCCAGCAGTGAAGAGGGTAGCGGAGAAGCCAATGAGCAGTTCTTC
clone_size: few; v_call: TRBV7-8; j_call: TRBJ2-1; d_call: -; cdr3_aa: CASSLREGSYNEQFF; cdr3_nt: TGTGCCAGCAGCTTACGGGAAGGCTCCTACAATGAGCAGTTCTTC
clone_size: -; v_call: TRBV5-6; j_call: TRBJ1-1; d_call: TRBD1; cdr3_aa: CASSSGQGALDSEAFF; cdr3_nt: TGTGCCAGCAGCTCCGGACAGGGGGCATTGGACAGTGAAGCTTTCTTT
clone_size: -; v_call: TRBV13; j_call: TRBJ2-1; d_call: -; cdr3_aa: CASSLAGYNEQFF; cdr3_nt: TGTGCCAGCAGCTTAGCAGGATACAATGAGCAGTTCTTC
clone_size: once; v_call: TRBV21-1; j_call: TRBJ2-1; d_call: -; cdr3_aa: CASSKKRPTSTEQFF; cdr3_nt: TGTGCCAGCAGCAAAAAGCGGCCCACTAGCACTGAGCAGTTCTTC
clone_size: -; v_call: TRBV5-6; j_call: TRBJ2-1; d_call: -; cdr3_aa: CASSFGTKQFF; cdr3_nt: TGTGCCAGCAGCTTTGGGACAAAGCAGTTCTTC
clone_size: few; v_call: TRBV10-3; j_call: TRBJ2-7; d_call: -; cdr3_aa: CAISVGDPQREQYF; cdr3_nt: TGTGCCATCAGTGTAGGAGACCCCCAAAGAGAGCAGTACTTC
clone_size: -; v_call: TRBV2; j_call: TRBJ2-4; d_call: -; cdr3_aa: CASSSQGAGGDIQYF; cdr3_nt: TGTGCCAGCAGTTCACAGGGGGCCGGGGGGGACATTCAGTACTTC
clone_size: -; v_call: TRBV7-2; j_call: TRBJ2-3; d_call: TRBD2; cdr3_aa: CASSLRRTSGGSTDTQYF; cdr3_nt: TGTGCCAGCAGCCTTAGGCGGACTAGCGGGGGGAGCACAGATACGCAGTATTTT
clone_size: -; v_call: TRBV19; j_call: TRBJ2-1; d_call: TRBD2; cdr3_aa: CASSASGTSGIYEQFF; cdr3_nt: TGTGCCAGTAGTGCCTCCGGGACTAGCGGGATATATGAGCAGTTCTTC